One sample yielded the 3 T cell receptor beta chains listed below, sequenced in a study of vaccination effects on CD4 cells after COVID-19. Antigen-specific CD4+ T cells expanded by the ViraFEST assay with viral peptide pools were then sequenced. A roughly ten-day culture period preceded the isolation of CD4+ T cells. Subjects were given two BNT162b2 or mRNA-1273 vaccine doses. The method was immunoSEQ multiplex PCR; TCRdb's version includes in-frame clones alone and lacks a portion of them. The sample carries about 28,000 clones, about 70% recorded once. Their cognate antigens are unknown. The specimen comprised CD4+ T cells from PBMCs cultured with HCoV-NL63 spike peptides, sampled after COVID-19 vaccination. The source of these receptors is a human donor who received a COVID-19 vaccine.

The J gene is TRBJ2-2, the V gene TRBV6-5; D uncertain. The germline V and J ends were trimmed by 2 bases and 0 bases, with 7 bases remaining between them. The CDR3 is 15 residues long. Germline CDR1 and CDR2: MNHEY and SVGAGI. The CDR3 here is CASSYPGANTGELFF. The CDR3, as DNA: TGTGCCAGCAGTTACCCGGGCGCGAACACCGGGGAGCTGTTTTTT.

The chain has TRBV5-1 and TRBJ2-2, with D possibly being TRBD1 or TRBD2 (5 bases each). Germline V lookup: CDR1 SGHRS, CDR2 YFSETQ. The CDR3 consists of 15 residues. With 5 bases removed from V and 6 bases from J, the gap between germline ends came to 17 bases. The DNA for the CDR3 is TGCGCCAGCAGGTTCGGGGCTGTTGGGTCCGGGGAGCTGTTTTTT. Amino acid sequence: CASRFGAVGSGELFF. The full variable domain, with the rest looked up from reference TRBV5-1 and TRBJ2-2, is KAGVTQTPRYLIKTRGQQVTLSCSPISGHRSVSWYQQTPGQGLQFLFEYFSETQRNKGNFPGRFSGRQFSNSRSEMNVSTLELGDSALYLCASRFGAVGSGELFFGEGSRLTVL.

This clone has more than one count but fewer than ten. The chain links TRBV3-1 (or the pseudogene TRBV3-2) to TRBJ2-7; 10 bases fit TRBD2. Per germline, CDR1 LGHDT and CDR2 YNNKEL (reference sequence). J was trimmed by 3 bases and V by 1 base; bases with no gene match: 3. The CDR3 covers 15 residues. The DNA of the CDR3 is TGTGCCAGCAGCCAAGGGTCTAGCGGGAGCTACGAGCAGTACTTC. Its protein product is CASSQGSSGSYEQYF.